Following are 9 T cell receptor beta chains from one sample sequenced in a study of PD-1 blockade in mismatch repair-deficient tumors. Here immunoSEQ multiplex PCR was the method, and the copy in TCRdb shows in-frame clones only, minus some. Of 90,000 to 130,000 clones detected, over 65% appear once; the ten largest clones hold roughly 4.5%. This material consisted of peripheral blood, taken about 13 months after starting pembrolizumab. The receptor source for this set is an adult with mismatch repair-deficient cancer.

V usage is TRBV5-6 and J usage is TRBJ1-5; no clear D. Germline V gene lookup returns CDR1 SGHDT and CDR2 YYEEEE. The CDR3 has 13 residues. V was clipped by 0 bases and J by 6 bases, with 7 bases between them. CDR3 amino acids: CASSLGVGQPQHF. The CDR3 region has the DNA TGTGCCAGCAGCTTGGGGGTTGGTCAGCCCCAGCATTTT.

Turning to this clone: The sample contains more than one DNA sequence encoding this CDR3. This chain links TRBV7-9 with TRBJ2-1; D is uncertain. The CDR3 runs 14 residues. Trimming took off 3 bases at V and 1 base at J, with 7 bases between the two ends. CDR1 SEHNR and CDR2 FQNEAQ come from the germline V gene (reference sequence). CDR3 sequence: CASSFSGSYNEQFF. CDR3 DNA: TGTGCCAGCAGCTTTTCGGGTTCCTACAATGAGCAGTTCTTC.

This clone was seen only a few times. The chain uses TRBV18 and TRBJ1-2; 8 bases are a match to TRBD1. CDR3 size: 14 residues. V dropped 6 bases and J dropped 3; count of bases not matched to a gene: 6. CDR1 is KGHSH and CDR2 is LQKENI in the germline V gene. The CDR3 spells CASSTQGAYYGYTF. The CDR3 DNA reads as TGTGCCAGCTCTACTCAGGGGGCTTACTATGGCTACACCTTC.

The rearrangement uses TRBV5-1 and TRBJ2-7; weak D call: TRBD1 (6 bases). This CDR3 has 13 amino acids. Per the germline V gene, CDR1 is SGHRS and CDR2 is YFSETQ. V was shortened by 0 bases and J by 5 bases, with 9 bases between the two germline ends. The CDR3 region has the DNA TGCGCCAGCAGCTTGGAACAGGGTGACGAGCAGTACTTC. Translation gives CASSLEQGDEQYF. The whole variable domain, filled in from reference TRBV5-1 and TRBJ2-7, reads KAGVTQTPRYLIKTRGQQVTLSCSPISGHRSVSWYQQTPGQGLQFLFEYFSETQRNKGNFPGRFSGRQFSNSRSEMNVSTLELGDSALYLCASSLEQGDEQYFGPGTRLTVT.

The chain combines TRBV11-3 with TRBJ2-3; 7 bases are shared with TRBD2. V lost 4 bases to trimming and J lost 1 base; unmatched junction nucleotides: 5. Germline assignment: CDR1 SGHNT and CDR2 YENEEA. The CDR3 runs to 15 residues. The CDR3 coding sequence is TGTGCCAGCAGCTGGCAAGCGGGACGCACAGATACGCAGTATTTT. It codes for CASSWQAGRTDTQYF. The full variable domain, its missing parts supplied by reference TRBV11-3 and TRBJ2-3, is EAGVVQSPRYKIIEKKQPVAFWCNPISGHNTLYWYLQNLGQGPELLIRYENEEAVDDSQLPKDRFSAERLKGVDSTLKIQPAELGDSAVYLCASSWQAGRTDTQYFGPGTRLTVL.

This clone appeared a single time. The V gene is TRBV11-3, the J gene TRBJ1-1; 7 nucleotides line up with TRBD1. In germline, CDR1 is SGHNT, CDR2 YENEEA. The junction had 4 bases not matched to a gene; V was cut back by 4 bases and J by 5 bases. The CDR3 runs 13 residues. The CDR3, as DNA: TGTGCCAGCAGCTCCAGGGGGGGAACTGAAGCTTTCTTT. Translating gives CASSSRGGTEAFF.

The rearrangement joins TRBV5-6 to TRBJ1-2, with D hard to call. The CDR3 is made up of 13 amino acids. The germline gives CDR1 SGHDT, CDR2 YYEEEE. The V gene lost 2 bases and the J gene lost 8 bases, with 13 bases spanning the gap. CDR3 sequence (DNA): TGTGCCAGCAGCTTAATCGGCCAGACGGGCTACACCTTC. It encodes CASSLIGQTGYTF.

The chain uses TRBV6-5 and TRBJ2-1, with D unclear. The germline gives CDR1 MNHEY, CDR2 SVGAGI. CDR3 length: 14 residues. Trimming shortened V by 8 bases and J by 5 bases, and 16 bases separated the two germline ends. CDR3 sequence (DNA): TGTGCCAGCGGAGTTAGGGCCGGACACAATGAGCAGTTCTTC. Translation: CASGVRAGHNEQFF.

This clone showed up just once. The chain joins TRBV6-1 to TRBJ1-2; D is ambiguous. V lost 4 bases, J lost 4 bases, and 10 bases lay in between. CDR1 and CDR2 from the germline V gene are MNHNS and SASEGT. CDR3 size: 13 residues. The CDR3 region is CASSGEYGYGYTF. The DNA for the CDR3 is TGTGCCAGCAGTGGGGAATACGGCTATGGCTACACCTTC.